What follows are 16 T cell receptor beta chains derived from one specimen sequenced in a study of shared clonotypes between healthy human individuals. Generated by immunoSEQ multiplex PCR, the TCRdb table keeps only in-frame clones and is missing some. The data show some 2,500,000 clones, roughly 93% seen once. The source material was naive CD4+ T cells from PBMCs. As to subset: CD45RA+ positively selected. Receptors were obtained from a man aged 18 to 29 in good health. Some clones in this sample may be carry-over from other donors' samples.

This clone came up once. Distinct nucleotide sequences in the sample also encode this CDR3. This sequence joins TRBV6-1 and TRBJ1-3; maybe TRBD1 (5 bases). Trimming removed 1 base from V and 4 bases from J, with 5 bases in between. Germline assignment: CDR1 MNHNS and CDR2 SASEGT. This CDR3 has 13 amino acids. CDR3 DNA sequence: TGTGCCAGCAGTGAAGGGACAGGAAACACCATATATTTT. Its translation is CASSEGTGNTIYF.

The V and J genes are TRBV7-9 and TRBJ2-1; 12 bases agree with TRBD1. J was trimmed by 6 bases and V by 1 base; bases with no gene match: 1. The germline V gene encodes CDR1 SEHNR and CDR2 FQNEAQ (reference sequence). The CDR3 covers 15 residues. The CDR3 DNA reads TGTGCCAGCAGCTTAGGGGACAGGGGGCTCAATGAGCAGTTCTTC. Amino acids: CASSLGDRGLNEQFF.

On this clone: Within the sample, other DNA sequences also encode this same CDR3. The gene calls are TRBV11-3 and TRBJ2-5; D call uncertain. Germline loops: CDR1 SGHNT, CDR2 YENEEA. The CDR3 loop spans 14 amino acids. Deletions cut 1 base from V and 4 bases from J, with 10 bases between. CDR3 coding DNA: TGTGCCAGCAGCTTAGGAGGAGTTGGAGAGACCCAGTACTTC. Its protein product is CASSLGGVGETQYF.

This chain links TRBV7-9 with TRBJ1-6; D call uncertain. Trimming took 7 bases from V and 7 from J, leaving 17 bases between them. This CDR3 region has 15 residues. CDR1 is SEHNR and CDR2 is FQNEAQ in the germline V gene (reference sequence). DNA of the CDR3: TGTGCCAGCACCCACAGCCGGGGTGGGAATTCACCCCTCCACTTT. Its translation: CASTHSRGGNSPLHF.

The chain combines TRBV7-9 with TRBJ1-1; unclear D gene. This CDR3 spans 14 amino acids. CDR1 is SEHNR, CDR2 FQNEAQ, per germline (reference sequence). Trimming stripped 2 bases from V and 5 bases from J, with 12 bases between. The CDR3 DNA sequence: TGTGCCAGCAGCTTAAGGGCGGGCGTAACTGAAGCTTTCTTT. Its protein is CASSLRAGVTEAFF.

This chain links TRBV28 with TRBJ1-4; a possible D gene is TRBD1 (5 bases). Germline loops: CDR1 MDHEN, CDR2 SYDVKM. V shed 5 bases and J shed 8 bases, with 21 bases lying between them. The CDR3 runs 16 residues. The DNA for the CDR3 is TGTGCCAGCAGTACTCGAACCGGGGCCCAGGCGGAAAAACTGTTTTTT. This sequence encodes CASSTRTGAQAEKLFF.

The genes are TRBV2 and TRBJ2-3; tentatively, D is TRBD2 (6 bases). Germline CDR1 SNHLY, CDR2 FYNNEI. V was shortened by 5 bases and J by 1 base, with 16 bases between the two germline ends. The CDR3 has 16 residues. The CDR3 nucleotides are TGTGCCAGCAGTCCAGGAACTAGCAGGGGCACAGATACGCAGTATTTT. Amino acids: CASSPGTSRGTDTQYF.

The chain recombines TRBV2 with TRBJ2-3; D not resolved. V lost 4 bases and J lost 2, with 13 bases in between. Germline V gene lookup returns CDR1 SNHLY and CDR2 FYNNEI. This CDR3 is 15 amino acids long. This CDR3 reads CASSVRPSSTDTQYF. In DNA form, the CDR3 reads TGTGCCAGCAGTGTTCGTCCCTCCTCCACAGATACGCAGTATTTT. Looking up the rest from reference TRBV2 and TRBJ2-3 gives the full variable domain: EPEVTQTPSHQVTQMGQEVILRCVPISNHLYFYWYRQILGQKVEFLVSFYNNEISEKSEIFDDQFSVERPDGSNFTLKIRSTKLEDSAMYFCASSVRPSSTDTQYFGPGTRLTVL.

The DNA for the CDR3 is TGCGCCAGCAGCCGAACAGGACAGGGTGGGAATGAAAAACTGTTTTTT. Translation gives CASSRTGQGGNEKLFF. The chain employs TRBV4-3 and TRBJ1-4, with TRBD1 matching 8 bases. The CDR3 loop spans 16 amino acids. Germline V gene sequence: CDR1 LGHNA, CDR2 YSLEER. V shed 4 bases and J 5 bases; nucleotides not matched to a gene: 9.

The chain joins TRBV7-2 to TRBJ2-1; no firm D call. Germline CDR1 is SGHTA and CDR2 is FQGNSA. V was shortened by 5 bases and J by 6 bases, with 8 bases between the two germline ends. CDR3 length: 12 residues. DNA of the CDR3: TGTGCCAGCAGCCCACGAAGCAATGAGCAGTTCTTC. Its translation: CASSPRSNEQFF.

The J gene is TRBJ2-1, the V gene TRBV25-1, with D perhaps TRBD1 or TRBD2 (5 bases each). V lost 5 bases and J 6 bases, leaving 20 bases between the germline ends. The CDR3 runs to 16 residues. Per germline, CDR1 MGHDK and CDR2 SYGVNS. This chain's CDR3 is CASSTLGTQVPNEQFF. CDR3 in DNA: TGTGCCAGCAGTACCCTCGGGACCCAAGTCCCCAATGAGCAGTTCTTC.

This chain uses TRBV28 with TRBJ1-2, with D hard to call. Germline CDR1 and CDR2: MDHEN and SYDVKM. This CDR3 has 19 residues. Between the trimmed V and J ends, which lost 2 bases and 4 bases, there was a span of 26 bases. The chain's CDR3 is CASSLVMVIPDTGIYGYTF. The CDR3 DNA reads TGTGCCAGCAGTTTAGTGATGGTTATTCCAGACACCGGAATCTATGGCTACACCTTC.

V gene TRBV7-9 combines with J gene TRBJ1-1; 11 positions match TRBD1. Unmatched junction bases numbered 5, after V lost 5 bases and J lost 3 bases. CDR1 SEHNR and CDR2 FQNEAQ come from the germline V gene (reference sequence). The CDR3 is made up of 15 amino acids. The CDR3 sequence is CASSPWGQGDTEAFF. CDR3 coding DNA: TGTGCCAGCAGCCCTTGGGGACAGGGGGACACTGAAGCTTTCTTT.

The chain joins TRBV19 to TRBJ2-2; possible D gene TRBD2, 6 bases. CDR1 LNHDA and CDR2 SQIVND come from the germline V gene (reference sequence). With 5 bases removed from V and 0 bases from J, the gap between germline ends came to 16 bases. The CDR3 totals 17 residues. Here the CDR3 reads CASSPQRAGSNTGELFF. CDR3 bases: TGTGCCAGTAGTCCTCAAAGGGCGGGATCGAACACCGGGGAGCTGTTTTTT.

The rearrangement links TRBV7-6 to TRBJ2-5; D is uncertain. Germline CDR1 and CDR2: SGHVS and FNYEAQ. The CDR3 spans 12 residues. Trimming left V 4 bases short and J 5 bases short, with 8 bases between. The CDR3 bases are TGTGCCAGCAGCTACTATCGGGAGACCCAGTACTTC. This codes for CASSYYRETQYF.

The rearrangement joins TRBV5-4 to TRBJ1-4; TRBD1 is a possible D gene (6 bases). This CDR3 region has 15 residues. V lost 4 bases and J 5 bases, leaving 15 bases between the germline ends. Germline V gene data show CDR1 as SGHNT and CDR2 as YYREEE (reference sequence). Here the CDR3 reads CASSLLDSRNEKLFF. CDR3 nucleotides: TGTGCCAGCAGCCTATTGGACAGCAGAAATGAAAAACTGTTTTTT.